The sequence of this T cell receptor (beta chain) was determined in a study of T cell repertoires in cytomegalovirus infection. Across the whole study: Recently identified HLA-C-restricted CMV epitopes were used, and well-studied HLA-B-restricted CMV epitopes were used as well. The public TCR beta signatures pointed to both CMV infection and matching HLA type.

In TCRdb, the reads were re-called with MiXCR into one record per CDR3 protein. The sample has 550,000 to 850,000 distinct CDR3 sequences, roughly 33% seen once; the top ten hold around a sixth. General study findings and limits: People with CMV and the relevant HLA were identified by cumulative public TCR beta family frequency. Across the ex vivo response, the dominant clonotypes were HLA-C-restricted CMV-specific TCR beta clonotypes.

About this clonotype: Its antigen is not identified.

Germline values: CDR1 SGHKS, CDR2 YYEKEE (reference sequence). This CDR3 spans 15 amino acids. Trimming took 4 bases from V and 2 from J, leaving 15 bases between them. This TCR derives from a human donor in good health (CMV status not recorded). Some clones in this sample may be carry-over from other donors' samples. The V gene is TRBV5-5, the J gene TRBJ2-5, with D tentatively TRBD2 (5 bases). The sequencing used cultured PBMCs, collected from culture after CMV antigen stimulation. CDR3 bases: TGTGCCAGCAGCCTCACTAGGGTACTTCAAGAGACCCAGTACTTC. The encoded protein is CASSLTRVLQETQYF.